The T cell receptor beta chain under discussion was sequenced for a study of identical twins. Overall study findings and caveats: Beta clonotypes that were abundant in cord blood contained fewer insertions, a pattern absent from memory repertoires.

This clonotype came up a few times. Its antigen is unknown. The cDNA had a unique molecular identifier and a template-switch universal primer site. TCRdb redid the calling of the 5' RACE reads with MiXCR, one entry per CDR3 protein. The table has around 200,000 distinct CDR3 sequences, less than 9.5% seen once. Sequencing was performed on memory (CD45RO+) T cells sorted from blood. The origin of this receptor is a woman under 30 in good health.

CDR3 coding DNA: TGTGCTAGTGGTTCCGGACTAGCGGTCTACAATGAGCAGTTCTTC. Protein product: CASGSGLAVYNEQFF. J is TRBJ2-1 and V is TRBV12-5; 10 bases align to TRBD2. CDR1 is LGHNT, CDR2 FRNRAP, per germline. The junction had 3 bases not matched to a gene; V was cut back by 4 bases and J by 3 bases. CDR3 length equals 15 residues.